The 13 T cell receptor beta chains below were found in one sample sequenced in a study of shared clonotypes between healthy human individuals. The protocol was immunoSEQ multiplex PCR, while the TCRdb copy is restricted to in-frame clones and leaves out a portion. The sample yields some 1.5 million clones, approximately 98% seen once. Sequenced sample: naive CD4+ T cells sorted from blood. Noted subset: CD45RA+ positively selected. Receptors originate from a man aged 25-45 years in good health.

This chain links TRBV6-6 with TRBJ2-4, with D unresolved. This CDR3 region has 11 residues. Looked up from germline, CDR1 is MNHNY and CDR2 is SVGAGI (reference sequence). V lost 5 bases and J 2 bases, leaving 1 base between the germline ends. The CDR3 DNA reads TGTGCCAGCAGTCCCAAAAACATTCAGTACTTC. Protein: CASSPKNIQYF.

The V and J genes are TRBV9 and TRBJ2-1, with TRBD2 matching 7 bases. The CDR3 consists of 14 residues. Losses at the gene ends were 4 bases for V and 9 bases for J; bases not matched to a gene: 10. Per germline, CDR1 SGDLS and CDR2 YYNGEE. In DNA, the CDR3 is TGTGCCAGCAGCTTCCTAGCGGCCCGAGGTGAGCAGTTCTTC. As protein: CASSFLAARGEQFF.

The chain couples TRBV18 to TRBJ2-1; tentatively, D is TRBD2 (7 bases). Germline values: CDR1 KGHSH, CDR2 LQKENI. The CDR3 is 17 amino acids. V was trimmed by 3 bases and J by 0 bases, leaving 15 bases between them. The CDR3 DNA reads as TGTGCCAGCTCACCGGGCGGGGGCCTCCACTCCTACAATGAGCAGTTCTTC. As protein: CASSPGGGLHSYNEQFF.

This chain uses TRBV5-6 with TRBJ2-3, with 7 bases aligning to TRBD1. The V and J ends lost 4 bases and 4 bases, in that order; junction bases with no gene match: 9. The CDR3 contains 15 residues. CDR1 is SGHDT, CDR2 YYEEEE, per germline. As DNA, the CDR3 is TGTGCCAGCAGCCAAGACAGGGTCGTAGCAGATACGCAGTATTTT. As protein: CASSQDRVVADTQYF.

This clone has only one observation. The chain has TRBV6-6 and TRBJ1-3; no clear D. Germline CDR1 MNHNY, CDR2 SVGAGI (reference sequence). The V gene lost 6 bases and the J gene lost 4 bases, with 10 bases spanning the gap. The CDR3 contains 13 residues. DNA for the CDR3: TGTGCCAGCAGACCCACTGAAGGAAACACCATATATTTT. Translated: CASRPTEGNTIYF.

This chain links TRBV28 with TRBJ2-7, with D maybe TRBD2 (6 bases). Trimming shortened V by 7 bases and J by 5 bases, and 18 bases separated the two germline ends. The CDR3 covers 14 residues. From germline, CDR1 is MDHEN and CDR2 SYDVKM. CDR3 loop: CASTVAGFPHEQYF. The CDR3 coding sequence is TGTGCCAGCACCGTCGCGGGGTTTCCCCACGAGCAGTACTTC.

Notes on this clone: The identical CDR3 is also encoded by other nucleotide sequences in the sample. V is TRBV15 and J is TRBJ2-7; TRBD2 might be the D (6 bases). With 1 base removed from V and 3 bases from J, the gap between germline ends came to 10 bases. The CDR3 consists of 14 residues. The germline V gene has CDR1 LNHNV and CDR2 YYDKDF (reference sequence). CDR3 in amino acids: CATSRGGGSYEQYF. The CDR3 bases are TGTGCCACCAGCAGAGGTGGAGGGAGCTACGAGCAGTACTTC.

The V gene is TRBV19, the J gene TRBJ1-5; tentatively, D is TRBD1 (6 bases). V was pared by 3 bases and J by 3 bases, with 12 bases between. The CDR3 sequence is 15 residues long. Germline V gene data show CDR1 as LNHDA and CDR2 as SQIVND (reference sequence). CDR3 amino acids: CASSIGQTHNQPQHF. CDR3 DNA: TGTGCCAGTAGTATTGGACAGACTCACAATCAGCCCCAGCATTTT. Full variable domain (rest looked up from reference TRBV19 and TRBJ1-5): DGGITQSPKYLFRKEGQNVTLSCEQNLNHDAMYWYRQDPGQGLRLIYYSQIVNDFQKGDIAEGYSVSREKKESFPLTVTSAQKNPTAFYLCASSIGQTHNQPQHFGDGTRLSIL.

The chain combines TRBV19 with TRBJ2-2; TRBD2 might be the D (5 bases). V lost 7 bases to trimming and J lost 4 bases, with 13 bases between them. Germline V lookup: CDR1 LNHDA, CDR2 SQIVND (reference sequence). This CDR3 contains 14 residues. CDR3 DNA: TGTGCCAGTATTACAGCTCGGGGCACCGGGGAGCTGTTTTTT. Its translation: CASITARGTGELFF.

CDR3 residues: CASSLALRPKETQYF. The CDR3 DNA is TGTGCCAGCAGCTTGGCCCTCAGACCAAAAGAGACCCAGTACTTC. The chain carries TRBV5-4 and TRBJ2-5; D not resolved. Germline V gives CDR1 SGHNT, CDR2 YYREEE (reference sequence). The V gene lost 0 bases and the J gene lost 3 bases, with 12 bases spanning the gap. This CDR3 is built from 15 residues.

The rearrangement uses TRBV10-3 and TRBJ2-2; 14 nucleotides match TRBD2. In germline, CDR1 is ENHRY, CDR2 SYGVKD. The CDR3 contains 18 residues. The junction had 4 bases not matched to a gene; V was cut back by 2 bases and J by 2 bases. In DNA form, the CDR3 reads TGTGCCATCAGTGAGAAGGGACTAGCGGGGGCTAACACCGGGGAGCTGTTTTTT. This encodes CAISEKGLAGANTGELFF.

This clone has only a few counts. CDR3: CASSMGQGVNQPQHF. For the CDR3, the DNA is TGTGCCAGTAGTATGGGACAGGGCGTCAATCAGCCCCAGCATTTT. J is TRBJ1-5 and V is TRBV19, with 9 nucleotides matching TRBD1. With V trimmed by 3 bases and J by 3 bases, 3 bases remained unmatched. This CDR3 contains 15 residues. The germline CDR1 and CDR2 sequences are LNHDA and SQIVND (reference sequence).

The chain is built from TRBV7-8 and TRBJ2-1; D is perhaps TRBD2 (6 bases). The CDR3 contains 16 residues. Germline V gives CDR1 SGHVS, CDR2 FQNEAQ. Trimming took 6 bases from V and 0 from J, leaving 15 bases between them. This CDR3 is CASSFSGTHSYNEQFF. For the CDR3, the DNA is TGTGCCAGCAGTTTTTCCGGGACTCACTCCTACAATGAGCAGTTCTTC.